This TCR beta chain was retrieved from a study of blood T cells in healthy people across ages. Together with a sample-barcoded 5' primer, a J-beta primer mix was included in a second PCR lasting roughly 7 to 11 cycles. TCRdb re-analysed the 5' RACE reads in MiXCR, keeping a single row per CDR3 protein. The sample consists of hundreds of thousands of distinct CDR3 sequences, 20% to 30% of them appearing once. V dropped 5 bases and J dropped 6 bases, with 19 bases sitting between them. CDR3 length equals 16 residues. The germline V gene has CDR1 SEHNR and CDR2 FQNEAQ (reference sequence). This sample was shared with a second study, whose subject was T cells of mothers and their children. That study reports: All extracted RNA went into cDNA synthesis, approximately 1.5 ug per 15 ul.

The sample was blood. The TCR was taken from a boy aged 10-17 years in good health. The rearrangement joins TRBV7-9 to TRBJ1-4; D may be TRBD1 (5 bases). The CDR3: CASSPGTRVEDEKLFF. Here the CDR3 DNA reads TGTGCCAGCAGCCCAGGGACCAGGGTCGAGGATGAAAAACTGTTTTTT.